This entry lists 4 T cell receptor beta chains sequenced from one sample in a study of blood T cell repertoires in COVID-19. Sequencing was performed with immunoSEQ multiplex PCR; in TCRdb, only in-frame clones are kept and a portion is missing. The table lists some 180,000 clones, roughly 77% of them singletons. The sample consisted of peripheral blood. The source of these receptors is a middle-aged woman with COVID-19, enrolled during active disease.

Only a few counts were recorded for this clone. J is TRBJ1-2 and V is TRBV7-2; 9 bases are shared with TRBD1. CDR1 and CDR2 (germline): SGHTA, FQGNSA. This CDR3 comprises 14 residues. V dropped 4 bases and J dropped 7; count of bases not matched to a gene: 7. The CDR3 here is CASSSLGQGIGYTF. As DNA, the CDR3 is TGTGCCAGCAGCTCCCTAGGACAGGGGATTGGCTACACCTTC. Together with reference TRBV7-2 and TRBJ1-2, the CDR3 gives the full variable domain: GAGVSQSPSNKVTEKGKDVELRCDPISGHTALYWYRQSLGQGLEFLIYFQGNSAPDKSGLPSDRFSAERTGGSVSTLTIQRTQQEDSAVYLCASSSLGQGIGYTFGSGTRLTVV.

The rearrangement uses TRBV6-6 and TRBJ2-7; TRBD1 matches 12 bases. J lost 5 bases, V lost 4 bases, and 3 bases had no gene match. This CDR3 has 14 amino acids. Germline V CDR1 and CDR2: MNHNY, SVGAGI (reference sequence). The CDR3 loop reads CASSWGQGANEQYF. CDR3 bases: TGTGCCAGCAGTTGGGGACAGGGGGCAAACGAGCAGTACTTC.

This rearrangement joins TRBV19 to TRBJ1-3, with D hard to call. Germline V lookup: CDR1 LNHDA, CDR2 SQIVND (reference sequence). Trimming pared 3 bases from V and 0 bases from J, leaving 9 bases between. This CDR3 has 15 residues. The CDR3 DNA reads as TGTGCCAGTAGTATTCAGGACTACTCTGGAAACACCATATATTTT. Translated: CASSIQDYSGNTIYF.

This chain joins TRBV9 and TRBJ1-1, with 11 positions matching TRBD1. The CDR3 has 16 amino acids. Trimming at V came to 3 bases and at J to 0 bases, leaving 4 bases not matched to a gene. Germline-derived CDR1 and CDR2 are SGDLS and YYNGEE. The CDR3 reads CASSERGQGVNTEAFF. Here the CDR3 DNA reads TGTGCCAGCAGCGAGAGGGGACAGGGGGTGAACACTGAAGCTTTCTTT. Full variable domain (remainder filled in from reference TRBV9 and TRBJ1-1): DSGVTQTPKHLITATGQRVTLRCSPRSGDLSVYWYQQSLDQGLQFLIQYYNGEERAKGNILERFSAQQFPDLHSELNLSSLELGDSALYFCASSERGQGVNTEAFFGQGTRLTVV.